This T cell receptor (beta chain) was retrieved from a study of spatial heterogeneity in lung cancer. This clonotype is medium-sized within its sample. Germline lookup yields CDR1 MNHEY and CDR2 SVGEGT. Between the trimmed V and J ends, which lost 8 bases and 0 bases, there was a span of 11 bases. This CDR3 spans 15 amino acids. Described time point: sample taken at primary tumor resection. Whole RNA, isolated from tumor, nontumor lung or frozen PBMC, was sequenced without prior sorting. TCRdb reprocessed the 5' RACE reads with MiXCR, giving one entry per CDR3 protein. This table holds under 15,000 distinct CDR3 sequences, 14% found once.

The sample in question was PBMCs, obtained at surgery. The TCR comes from a female donor with early-stage non-small cell lung cancer. The V gene is TRBV6-2 or TRBV6-3, the J gene TRBJ2-6; D is uncertain. Written as DNA, the CDR3 is TGTGCCAGCCTCTCTATCCCCTCTGGGGCCAACGTCCTGACTTTC. Translated, it gives CASLSIPSGANVLTF.